Listed below are T cell receptor beta chains from one sample, sequenced in a study of cytomegalovirus exposure and HLA in healthy donors. The protocol was immunoSEQ multiplex PCR, while the TCRdb copy is restricted to in-frame clones and leaves out a portion. Here the sample spans 200,000 to 250,000 clones, approximately 82% being singletons. The specimen was PBMCs. These receptors all stem from a woman aged 40 to 49 in good health and CMV-seronegative. The CDR3 runs from the conserved cysteine through the conserved F or W. The D gene is left open where the match is weak. A row's size may be missing; if present it is once, few, many or a size class.

d_gene	j_gene	abundance	v_gene	CDR3nt	CDR3aa
TRBD1	TRBJ1-2	.	TRBV7-9	TGTGCCAGCAGCCCAGGGACAGGGGGTTACTATGGCTACACCTTC	CASSPGTGGYYGYTF
.	TRBJ1-2	once	TRBV5-1	TGCGCCAGCACCGTGGGGCAGGGCTCCCCTTCTTTTGGCTACACCTTC	CASTVGQGSPSFGYTF
TRBD2	TRBJ2-1	.	TRBV6-1	TGTGCCAGCGAATCCGGGACTAGCGGGGGGGTTAAGCAGTTCTTC	CASESGTSGGVKQFF
TRBD1	TRBJ2-7	.	TRBV10-3	TGTGCCATCCGGGACAGGGAACACGAGCAGTACTTC	CAIRDREHEQYF
.	TRBJ2-7	.	TRBV4-3	TGCGCCAGCAGCCAAGTGAAGAGCTCCATCTACGAGCAGTACTTC	CASSQVKSSIYEQYF
.	TRBJ1-5	few	TRBV4-3	TGCGCCAGCAGCCAAGATTGGGGGAGGAATCAGCCCCAGCATTTT	CASSQDWGRNQPQHF
.	TRBJ2-7	.	TRBV7-9	TGTGCCAGCAGCTTAGCGCAAGGCGGACTTGGGTACTTC	CASSLAQGGLGYF
.	TRBJ1-3	.	TRBV5-4	TGTGCCAGCAGCGCCGCGCGGGGCAACTCTGGAAACACCATATATTTT	CASSAARGNSGNTIYF
.	TRBJ1-3	.	TRBV5-6	TGTGCCAGCAGCACCGATGCGAGGGGAGGCCTTGGAAACACCATATATTTT	CASSTDARGGLGNTIYF
TRBD2	TRBJ2-5	.	TRBV5-4	TGTGCCAGCAGCCCGGGGGGCTCTAGCGGGAACCAAGAGACCCAGTACTTC	CASSPGGSSGNQETQYF
TRBD1	TRBJ1-4	.	TRBV15	TGTGCCACAAACCAACAGGGGGCGATTAATGAAAAACTGTTTTTT	CATNQQGAINEKLFF
.	TRBJ1-1	.	TRBV4-2	TGTGCCAGCAGCCAAACAGCCTTAATGGGCACTGAAGCTTTCTTT	CASSQTALMGTEAFF
.	TRBJ1-1	.	TRBV11-2	TGTGCCAGCAGCTTAGAGGGGGGGGCCTATGAAGCTTTCTTT	CASSLEGGAYEAFF
.	TRBJ2-3	.	TRBV7-2	TGTGCCAGCAGCTTAAAGCTTTATACGCAGTATTTT	CASSLKLYTQYF
.	TRBJ2-5	once	TRBV9	TGTGCCAGCAGCGGGGGGCTTCAAGAGACCCAGTACTTC	CASSGGLQETQYF
.	TRBJ2-6	.	TRBV2	TGTGCCAGCAGTGTTAGTTCTGGGGCCAACGTCCTGACTTTC	CASSVSSGANVLTF
.	TRBJ1-5	.	TRBV6-6	TGTGCCAGCAGTTACGCGAATCAGCCCCAGCATTTT	CASSYANQPQHF
TRBD1	TRBJ1-5	.	TRBV18	TGTGCCAGCTCAAACCAATTGGGACAGAGCAATCAGCCCCAGCATTTT	CASSNQLGQSNQPQHF
TRBD2	TRBJ2-2	.	TRBV9	TGTGCCAGCAGCCGGACTAGCGGATACACCGGGGAGCTGTTTTTT	CASSRTSGYTGELFF
.	TRBJ1-2	.	TRBV11-2	TGTGCCAGCAGCTTTACAGCAAACTATGGCTACACCTTC	CASSFTANYGYTF
.	TRBJ2-7	once	TRBV30	TGTGCCTGGAATGGAGGGCCTTTCACCGAGCAGTACTTC	CAWNGGPFTEQYF
TRBD2	TRBJ2-3	.	TRBV7-2	TGTGCCAGCAGCTTTTCTAGCGGGGGCACAGATACGCAGTATTTT	CASSFSSGGTDTQYF
.	TRBJ2-7	.	TRBV11-2	TGTGCCAGCAGCTTGGGGCAGACCTCCTACGAGCAGTACTTC	CASSLGQTSYEQYF
.	TRBJ1-1	.	TRBV27	TGTGCCAGCAGTTTAGGACAATCCACTGAAGCTTTCTTT	CASSLGQSTEAFF
.	TRBJ2-7	few	TRBV6-5	TGTGCCAGCAGTTCCGGGATCCACATCTCCGAGCAGTACTTC	CASSSGIHISEQYF
.	TRBJ2-7	.	TRBV27	TGTGCCAGCAGGGAACAGGGCCTCTCCTACGAGCAGTACTTC	CASREQGLSYEQYF
TRBD1	TRBJ1-6	.	TRBV7-9	TGTGCCAGCAGCTTAGGACAGGGGCGTTCACCCCTCCACTTT	CASSLGQGRSPLHF
.	TRBJ1-1	.	TRBV19	TGTGCCAGTAGTTCCCAAGCTGCGGGAACACGTCAAGCTTTCTTT	CASSSQAAGTRQAFF
.	TRBJ1-6	.	TRBV7-8	TGTGCCAGCAGCTTATTCCCGGAGAATTCACCCCTCCACTTT	CASSLFPENSPLHF
.	TRBJ1-1	once	TRBV18	TGTGCCAGCTCACGAGGAACACCGAACACTGAAGCTTTCTTT	CASSRGTPNTEAFF
.	TRBJ2-7	.	TRBV6-6	TGTGCCAGCAGTTACTCTGAAGGGAGGTACGAGCAGTACTTC	CASSYSEGRYEQYF
.	TRBJ1-3	.	TRBV5-6	TGTGCCAGCAGCTCCTACGGGCCACTAGCTGGAAACACCATATATTTT	CASSSYGPLAGNTIYF
.	TRBJ1-4	.	TRBV2	TGTGCCAGCAGTGAATCAGGGATTATGGTCCTTAATGAAAAACTGTTTTTT	CASSESGIMVLNEKLFF
TRBD1	TRBJ1-4	.	TRBV28	TGTGCCATCTCCGGGACAGCTAATGAAAAACTGTTTTTT	CAISGTANEKLFF
.	TRBJ1-5	.	TRBV5-6	TGTGCCAGCAGCCGGAGACAGACCAATCAGCCCCAGCATTTT	CASSRRQTNQPQHF
TRBD1	TRBJ1-1	.	TRBV7-8	TGTGCCAGCAGCCGAGGGGTTTTTTTGGCAGGGGGCTTTGGCACTGAAGCTTTCTTT	CASSRGVFLAGGFGTEAFF
TRBD1	TRBJ2-2	.	TRBV5-6	TGTGCCAGCAGCCCGGGACAGCTCACCGGGGAGCTGTTTTTT	CASSPGQLTGELFF
TRBD2	TRBJ2-4	.	TRBV6-1	TGTGCCAGCAGTGAGGGCTTACTAGCGGGGATAGCCAAAAACATTCAGTACTTC	CASSEGLLAGIAKNIQYF
TRBD2	TRBJ2-3	.	TRBV7-8	TGTGCCAGCAGCACTAGCGGGGGGGCAGGTACGCAGTATTTT	CASSTSGGAGTQYF
.	TRBJ2-2	.	TRBV30	TGTGCCTGGAAAGGCGGCCCGGGCACCGGGGAGCTGTTTTTT	CAWKGGPGTGELFF
.	TRBJ1-1	.	TRBV6-5	TGTGCCAGCAGCCCCCACGGACAGATGAACACTGAAGCTTTCTTT	CASSPHGQMNTEAFF
.	TRBJ2-5	.	TRBV11-1	TGTGCCAGCAGCTTAAGCGGGCGTGAGACCCAGTACTTC	CASSLSGRETQYF
.	TRBJ1-5	.	TRBV7-6	TGTGCCAGCAGCTTATCCCCCGATCAGCCCCAGCATTTT	CASSLSPDQPQHF
.	TRBJ1-5	.	TRBV4-2	TGTGCCAGCAGCCAAGTCCTTAATCAGCCCCAGCATTTT	CASSQVLNQPQHF
.	TRBJ2-3	.	TRBV5-6	TGTGCCAGCAGCTTGAGTCCAGGGATGGAGGATACGCAGTATTTT	CASSLSPGMEDTQYF
TRBD1	TRBJ1-1	once	TRBV6-5	TGTGCCAGCAGCATGGGACAGGATAATGAAGCTTTCTTT	CASSMGQDNEAFF
TRBD1	TRBJ2-7	.	TRBV5-6	TGTGCCAGCAGCCCGGGGACAGGGGAATACGAGCAGTACTTC	CASSPGTGEYEQYF
TRBD1	TRBJ1-1	.	TRBV6-5	TGTGCCAGCAGTTCACCCACTAGGACAGGGAACACTGAAGCTTTCTTT	CASSSPTRTGNTEAFF
.	TRBJ1-2	.	TRBV2	TGTGCCAGCAGTGTAATGAGCTATGGCTACACCTTC	CASSVMSYGYTF
.	TRBJ1-6	.	TRBV6-1	TGCGCCAGCAGTGCCCTCGGGGGGGGGCATAATTCACCCCTCCACTTT	CASSALGGGHNSPLHF
TRBD1	TRBJ1-2	once	TRBV2	TGTGCCAGCAGTGAAACGTTACAGGGGGATGGCTACACCTTC	CASSETLQGDGYTF
TRBD1	TRBJ1-5	.	TRBV23-1	TGCGCCAGCAGTCTCCGACAGGGATGTCAGCCCCAGCATTTT	CASSLRQGCQPQHF
.	TRBJ2-2	.	TRBV11-2	TGTGCCAGCAGCTCAGGGGTCCCCGGGGAGCTGTTTTTT	CASSSGVPGELFF
.	TRBJ1-2	.	TRBV2	TGTGCCCTACGGGAGGAGTCTAACTATGGCTACACCTTC	CALREESNYGYTF